The source of this T cell receptor beta chain is a study of T cells expressing NK-cell markers. Study-wide results and limits: Dominance of the CD3+CD56-NKG2C+ fraction by these clonotypes also held in four donors.

As to this clonotype: Antigen: not known.

With the 5' RACE reads reprocessed, TCRdb shows one record per CDR3 protein and no DNA. The table for this sample gives fewer than 400,000 distinct CDR3 sequences. The CDR3 runs to 13 residues. The rearrangement uses TRBV12-3 or TRBV12-4 and TRBJ2-5; TCRdb outputs TRBD1, but without DNA this stays unchecked. This sequence was found in a man aged 18-75 years in good health. Sequencing input: blood T cells: a sorted CD56 or NKG2C T cell subset, CD4+ or CD8+ T cells, or bulk PBMC T cells (not recorded which). This CDR3 reads CASRQGAKETQYF.